The present T cell receptor (beta chain) was sequenced within a study of identical twins. TCRdb re-derived calls from the 5' RACE reads in MiXCR, one entry per CDR3 protein. The table records around 480,000 distinct CDR3 sequences, 13% to 15% of them present only once. This clonotype occurred a few times. These sequences were also reported in another study, on yellow fever vaccine responses in identical twins.

Material: CD4+ T cells sorted from blood. The TCR sequence derives from a woman under 30 in good health.

The DNA for the CDR3 is TGTGCCACGACCTCCGGGGGACAGGGACTTTACAATGAGCAGTTCTTC. Residues: CATTSGGQGLYNEQFF. The V and J genes are TRBV15 and TRBJ2-1; 9 bases are shared with TRBD1. This CDR3 has 16 residues. J lost 4 bases, V lost 9 bases, and 13 bases had no gene match. CDR1 and CDR2 from the germline V gene are LNHNV and YYDKDF (reference sequence). Combining the CDR3 with reference TRBV15 and TRBJ2-1 gives the whole variable domain DAMVIQNPRYQVTQFGKPVTLSCSQTLNHNVMYWYQQKSSQAPKLLFHYYDKDFNNEADTPDNFQSRRPNTSFCFLDIRSPGLGDTAMYLCATTSGGQGLYNEQFFGPGTRLTVL.